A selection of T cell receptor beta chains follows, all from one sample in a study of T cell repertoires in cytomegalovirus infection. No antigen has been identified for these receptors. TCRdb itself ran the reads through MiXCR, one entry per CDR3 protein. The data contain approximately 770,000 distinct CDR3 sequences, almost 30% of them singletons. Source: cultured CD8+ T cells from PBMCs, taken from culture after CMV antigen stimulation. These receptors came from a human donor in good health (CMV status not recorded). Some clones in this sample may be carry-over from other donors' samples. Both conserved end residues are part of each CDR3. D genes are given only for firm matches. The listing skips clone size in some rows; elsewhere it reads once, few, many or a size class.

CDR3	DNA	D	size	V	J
CASSWTPGGETQYF	TGTGCCAGCAGCTGGACCCCGGGGGGGGAGACCCAGTACTTC	TRBD2	few	TRBV7-9	TRBJ2-5
CASSLTGASGQYF	TGTGCCAGCAGCCTTACAGGGGCCTCGGGGCAGTACTTC	TRBD1	many	TRBV7-9	TRBJ2-7
CASSPGQWITDTQYF	TGTGCCAGTAGTCCCGGACAGTGGATCACAGATACGCAGTATTTT	-	few	TRBV19	TRBJ2-3
CASSSPQGYTGELFF	TGTGCCAGCAGTTCTCCCCAGGGTTACACCGGGGAGCTGTTTTTT	-	-	TRBV6-6	TRBJ2-2
CSVVRDGGGYGYTF	TGCAGCGTGGTGAGGGACGGAGGGGGCTATGGCTACACCTTC	-	-	TRBV29-1	TRBJ1-2
CASSYRPGQGDREQYF	TGTGCCAGCAGTTACCGGCCCGGACAGGGGGATCGGGAGCAGTACTTC	TRBD1	-	TRBV6-2/TRBV6-3	TRBJ2-7
CASSFAQGWLDEQFF	TGTGCCAGCAGCTTTGCCCAGGGGTGGCTCGATGAGCAGTTCTTC	-	-	TRBV7-9	TRBJ2-1
CASSQTDRGAGNTIYF	TGCGCCAGCAGCCAAACGGACAGAGGCGCTGGAAACACCATATATTTT	-	-	TRBV4-3	TRBJ1-3
CSANRAFF	TGCAGTGCTAATAGAGCTTTCTTT	-	few	TRBV20-1	TRBJ1-1
CASRVGGTTNEKLFF	TGTGCCAGCAGAGTTGGGGGAACAACTAATGAAAAACTGTTTTTT	-	few	TRBV7-6	TRBJ1-4
CASSSLAMAKNIQYF	TGTGCCAGCAGCTCCCTAGCGATGGCCAAAAACATTCAGTACTTC	-	-	TRBV7-6	TRBJ2-4
CASSLDVGANYGYTF	TGTGCCAGCAGCTTAGATGTCGGTGCCAACTATGGCTACACCTTC	-	-	TRBV7-6	TRBJ1-2
CASSRLAGALYNEQFF	TGTGCCAGCAGCCGTTTAGCGGGGGCCCTTTACAATGAGCAGTTCTTC	TRBD2	few	TRBV7-8	TRBJ2-1
CASSSGTSGGARDTQYF	TGTGCCAGCAGTTCCGGGACTAGCGGGGGGGCCAGAGATACGCAGTATTTT	TRBD2	medium-sized	TRBV7-2	TRBJ2-3
CSASSTLSNQPQHF	TGCAGTGCTAGTTCGACACTTAGCAATCAGCCCCAGCATTTT	-	-	TRBV20-1	TRBJ1-5
CASSPYLSRGETQYF	TGTGCCAGCAGTCCTTATCTTTCCAGGGGTGAGACCCAGTACTTC	-	-	TRBV12-3/TRBV12-4	TRBJ2-5
CASSFWGIDSPSSGANVLTF	TGTGCCAGCAGTTTCTGGGGTATCGACAGTCCTTCCTCTGGGGCCAACGTCCTGACTTTC	-	few	TRBV12-3/TRBV12-4	TRBJ2-6